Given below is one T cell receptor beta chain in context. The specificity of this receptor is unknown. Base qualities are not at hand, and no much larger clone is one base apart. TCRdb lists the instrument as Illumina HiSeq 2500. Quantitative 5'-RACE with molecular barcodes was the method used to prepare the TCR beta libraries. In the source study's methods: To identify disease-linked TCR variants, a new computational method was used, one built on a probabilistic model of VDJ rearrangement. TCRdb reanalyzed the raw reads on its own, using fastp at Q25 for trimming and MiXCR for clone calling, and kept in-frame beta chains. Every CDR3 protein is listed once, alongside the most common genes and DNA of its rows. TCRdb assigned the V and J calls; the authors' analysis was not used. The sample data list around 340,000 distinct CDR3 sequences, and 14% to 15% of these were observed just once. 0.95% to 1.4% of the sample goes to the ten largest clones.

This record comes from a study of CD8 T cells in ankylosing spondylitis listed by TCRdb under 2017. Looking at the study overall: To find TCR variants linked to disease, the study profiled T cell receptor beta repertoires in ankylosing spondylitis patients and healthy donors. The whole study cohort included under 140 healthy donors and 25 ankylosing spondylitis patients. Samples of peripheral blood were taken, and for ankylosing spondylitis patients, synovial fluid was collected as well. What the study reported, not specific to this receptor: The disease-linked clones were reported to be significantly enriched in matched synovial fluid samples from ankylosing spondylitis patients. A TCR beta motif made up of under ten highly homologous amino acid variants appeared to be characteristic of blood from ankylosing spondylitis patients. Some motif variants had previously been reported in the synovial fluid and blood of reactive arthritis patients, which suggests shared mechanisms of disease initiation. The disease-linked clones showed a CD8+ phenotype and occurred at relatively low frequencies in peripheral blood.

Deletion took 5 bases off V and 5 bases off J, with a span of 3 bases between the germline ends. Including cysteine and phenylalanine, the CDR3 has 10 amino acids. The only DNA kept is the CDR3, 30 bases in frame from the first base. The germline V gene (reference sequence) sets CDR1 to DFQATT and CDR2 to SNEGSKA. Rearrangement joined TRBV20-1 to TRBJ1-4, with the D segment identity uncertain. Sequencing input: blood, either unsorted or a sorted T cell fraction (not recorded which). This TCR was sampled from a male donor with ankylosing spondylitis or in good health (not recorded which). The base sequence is TGCAGTGCTCGGAATGAAAAACTGTTTTTT. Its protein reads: CSARNEKLFF.